Shown below are 8 T cell receptor beta chains from a single sample sequenced in a study of metastatic and nonmetastatic thyroid tumors. Nobody among the patients had been given any treatment before thyroid surgery. MiXCR was used by TCRdb to re-call the PCR reads. The sample has fewer than 35,000 clones, almost 30% seen once. Material: blood. These receptors were obtained from a female donor with papillary thyroid cancer or a benign thyroid nodule (not recorded which). Some clones in this sample may be carry-over from other donors' samples.

As for this clone: The CDR3 end shows no conserved phenylalanine or tryptophan, and so a read error is likely. The chain employs TRBV2 and TRBJ2-7, with 9 bases identical to TRBD2. Gene TRBJ2-1 matches the end of the DNA better, so the J call may be wrong. The germline CDR1 and CDR2 sequences are SNHLY and FYNNEI. The length of the CDR3 is 13 residues. The CDR3 coding sequence is TGTGCCAGTGCGGGGGGGTCCCTTTACGAGCAGTTCATC. Its protein product is CASAGGSLYEQFI.

In this sample, this clone turned up many times. The chain is built from TRBV4-3 and TRBJ2-1; possible D gene TRBD2, 6 bases. The V gene lost 2 bases and the J gene lost 5 bases, with 19 bases spanning the gap. The CDR3 is 17 residues long. In germline, CDR1 is LGHNA, CDR2 YSLEER. CDR3 region: CASSQYRAGIGNNEQFF. CDR3 sequence (DNA): TGCGCCAGCAGCCAATATAGAGCGGGTATTGGAAACAATGAGCAGTTCTTC.

The CDR3 sequence: CASSHGNTEAFF. The CDR3 nucleotides read TGTGCCAGCAGCCACGGGAACACTGAAGCTTTCTTT. The J gene is TRBJ1-1, the V gene TRBV3-1; D remains unclear. The germline V and J ends were trimmed by 3 bases and 1 base, with 3 bases remaining between them. This CDR3 spans 12 amino acids. Germline loops: CDR1 LGHDT, CDR2 YNNKEL (reference sequence).

The rearrangement joins TRBV6-4 to TRBJ2-7; the D gene is possibly TRBD2 (6 bases). V lost 4 bases, J lost 7 bases, and 11 bases lay in between. Germline V lookup: CDR1 MRHNA, CDR2 SNTAGT. The CDR3 length is 12 residues. The CDR3 nucleotides read TGTGCCAGCAGTGGTCCAGGAGGGGAGCAGTACTTC. It translates to CASSGPGGEQYF.

The CDR3 region is CASSLVVNTEAFF. CDR3 DNA sequence: TGTGCCAGCAGCTTAGTTGTGAACACTGAAGCTTTCTTT. The chain is built from TRBV11-2 and TRBJ1-1, with D hard to call. This CDR3 region has 13 residues. V was cut by 1 base and J by 0 bases, with 3 bases left in between. Germline CDR1 is SGHAT and CDR2 is FQNNGV.

This clone was counted many times. J is TRBJ2-7 and V is TRBV18; perhaps D is TRBD1 or TRBD2 (5 bases each). Trimming stripped 2 bases from V and 5 bases from J, with 10 bases between. The CDR3 length is 13 residues. The germline V gene encodes CDR1 KGHSH and CDR2 LQKENI. This CDR3 is CASSPGGPDEQYF. The CDR3 region has the DNA TGTGCCAGCTCACCAGGGGGACCGGACGAGCAGTACTTC.

The chain recombines TRBV6-1 with TRBJ2-1, with 9 nucleotides matching TRBD1. The trim removed 7 bases at V and 3 bases at J, leaving 7 bases unmatched. The germline V gene has CDR1 MNHNS and CDR2 SASEGT. The CDR3 has 15 amino acids. CDR3 sequence: CASIAGTGYYNEQFF. The CDR3 nucleotides read TGTGCCAGCATCGCCGGGACAGGGTACTACAATGAGCAGTTCTTC.

In its sample, this clone was seen a few times. CDR3 in DNA: TGTGCCAGCGGAGGACAACTTGGCTACACCTTC. It specifies CASGGQLGYTF. The rearrangement links TRBV2 to TRBJ1-2, with D perhaps TRBD1 (5 bases). The V end was cut by 8 bases, the J end by 7 bases, with 11 bases between. CDR1 and CDR2 from the germline V gene are SNHLY and FYNNEI. The CDR3 loop spans 11 amino acids.